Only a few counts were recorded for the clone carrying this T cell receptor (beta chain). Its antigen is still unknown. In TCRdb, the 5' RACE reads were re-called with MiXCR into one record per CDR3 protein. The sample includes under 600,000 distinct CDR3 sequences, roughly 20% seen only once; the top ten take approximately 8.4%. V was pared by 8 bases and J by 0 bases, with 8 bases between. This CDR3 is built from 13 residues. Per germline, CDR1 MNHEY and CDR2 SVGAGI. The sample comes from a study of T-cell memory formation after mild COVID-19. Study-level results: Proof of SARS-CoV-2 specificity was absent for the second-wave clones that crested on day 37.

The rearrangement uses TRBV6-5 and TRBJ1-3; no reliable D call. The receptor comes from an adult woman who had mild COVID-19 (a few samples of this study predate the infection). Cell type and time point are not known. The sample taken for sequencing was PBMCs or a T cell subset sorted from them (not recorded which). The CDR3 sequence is CASRQVSGNTIYF. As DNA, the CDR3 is TGTGCCAGCCGCCAGGTCTCTGGAAACACCATATATTTT.